This entry is about one T cell receptor (beta chain). This record comes from a study of cytomegalovirus exposure and HLA in healthy donors. The CDR3 totals 19 residues. The V and J ends lost 2 bases and 0 bases, in that order; junction bases with no gene match: 13. The germline gives CDR1 SGHDT, CDR2 YYEEEE. The PCR had 60 Vbeta and 13 Jbeta primers. TCRdb's table, derived via immunoSEQ multiplex PCR, lists solely in-frame clones and lacks some. The sample records roughly 99,000 clones, around 76% being singletons. At collection, donors were nominally healthy, but unrecorded immune exposures were probable.

Sequences were obtained from PBMCs. The chain carries TRBV5-6 and TRBJ2-1, with TRBD2 matching 8 bases. This sequence originates from a man under 40 in good health and CMV-seropositive. DNA for the CDR3: TGTGCCAGCAGCTTAAAGCGGGGGATGGACGTCAGCTCCTACAATGAGCAGTTCTTC. It is translated as CASSLKRGMDVSSYNEQFF.